This TCR beta chain was captured by sequencing in a study of response to subunit inactivated influenza vaccine. Findings and caveats of the study: After each seasonal influenza vaccination, few new T cells are recruited, the authors suggested.

TCRdb processed the RT-PCR reads anew with MiXCR; each CDR3 protein has one entry. The sample holds hundreds of thousands of distinct CDR3 sequences, 15% to 19% seen once. V was pared by 2 bases and J by 4 bases, with 4 bases of the junction left unmatched. This CDR3 is built from 14 residues. The germline V gene encodes CDR1 DFQATT and CDR2 SNEGSKA (reference sequence). This clonotype was recorded a few times. Antigen unknown. The material was PBMCs from blood, obtained 11 to 12 days after vaccination. The chain uses TRBV20-1 and TRBJ2-7, with TRBD1 identical over 11 bases. This clonotype originated in a man in his fifties or sixties who received an inactivated influenza vaccine. The DNA of the CDR3 is TGCAGTGCTAGAACGGACAGGGGGCTTTACGAGCAGTACTTC. This codes for CSARTDRGLYEQYF.